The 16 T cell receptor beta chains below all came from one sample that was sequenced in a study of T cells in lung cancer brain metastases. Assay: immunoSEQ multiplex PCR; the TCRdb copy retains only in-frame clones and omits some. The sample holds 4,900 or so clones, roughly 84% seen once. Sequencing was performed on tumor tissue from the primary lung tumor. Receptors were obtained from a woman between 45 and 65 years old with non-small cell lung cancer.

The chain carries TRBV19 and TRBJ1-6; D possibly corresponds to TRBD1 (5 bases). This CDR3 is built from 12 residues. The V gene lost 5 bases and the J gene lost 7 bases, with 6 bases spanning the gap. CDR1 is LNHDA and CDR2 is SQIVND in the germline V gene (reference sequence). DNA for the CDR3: TGTGCCAGTAGTGAGGGGAATTCACCCCTCCACTTT. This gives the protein CASSEGNSPLHF. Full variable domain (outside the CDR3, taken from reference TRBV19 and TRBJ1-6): DGGITQSPKYLFRKEGQNVTLSCEQNLNHDAMYWYRQDPGQGLRLIYYSQIVNDFQKGDIAEGYSVSREKKESFPLTVTSAQKNPTAFYLCASSEGNSPLHFGNGTRLTVT.

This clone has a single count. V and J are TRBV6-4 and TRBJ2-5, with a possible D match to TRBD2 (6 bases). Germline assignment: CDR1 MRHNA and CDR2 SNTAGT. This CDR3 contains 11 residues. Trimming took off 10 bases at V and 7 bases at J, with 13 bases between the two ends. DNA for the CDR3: TGTGCCACCCGGGACGGGGGGACCCAGTACTTC. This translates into CATRDGGTQYF.

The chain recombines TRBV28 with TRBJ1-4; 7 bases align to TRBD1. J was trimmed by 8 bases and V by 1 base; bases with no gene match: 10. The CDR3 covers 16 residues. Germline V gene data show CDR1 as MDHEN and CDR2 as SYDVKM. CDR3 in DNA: TGTGCCAGCAGTTTATCGATGACAGGGTTTCGGGAAAAACTGTTTTTT. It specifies CASSLSMTGFREKLFF.

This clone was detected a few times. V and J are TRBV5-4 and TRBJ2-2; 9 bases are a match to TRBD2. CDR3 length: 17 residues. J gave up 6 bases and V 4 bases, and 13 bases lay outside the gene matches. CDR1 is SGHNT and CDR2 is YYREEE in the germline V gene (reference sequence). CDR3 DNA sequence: TGTGCCAGCAGCCTGGGACTAGCCGCAATGATGTCCGGGGAGCTGTTTTTT. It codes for CASSLGLAAMMSGELFF. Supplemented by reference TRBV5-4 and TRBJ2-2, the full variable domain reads ETGVTQSPTHLIKTRGQQVTLRCSSQSGHNTVSWYQQALGQGPQFIFQYYREEENGRGNFPPRFSGLQFPNYSSELNVNALELDDSALYLCASSLGLAAMMSGELFFGEGSRLTVL.

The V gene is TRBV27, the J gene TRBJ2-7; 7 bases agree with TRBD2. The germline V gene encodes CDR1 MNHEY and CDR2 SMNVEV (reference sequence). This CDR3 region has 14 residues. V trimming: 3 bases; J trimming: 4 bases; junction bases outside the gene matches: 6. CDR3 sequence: CASSFGVLAYEQYF. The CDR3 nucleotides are TGTGCCAGCAGTTTTGGGGTACTAGCGTACGAGCAGTACTTC.

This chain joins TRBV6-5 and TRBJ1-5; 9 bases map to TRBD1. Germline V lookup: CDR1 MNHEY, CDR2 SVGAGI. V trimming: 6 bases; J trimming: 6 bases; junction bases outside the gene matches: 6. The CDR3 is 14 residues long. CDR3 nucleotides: TGTGCCAGCAGACCCGGACAGGGGACTCAGCCCCAGCATTTT. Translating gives CASRPGQGTQPQHF.

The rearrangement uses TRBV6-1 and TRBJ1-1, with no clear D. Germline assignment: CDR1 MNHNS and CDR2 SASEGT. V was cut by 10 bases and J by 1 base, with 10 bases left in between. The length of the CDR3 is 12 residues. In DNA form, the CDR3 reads TGTGCCACGCAGGATCCGAACACTGAAGCTTTCTTT. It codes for CATQDPNTEAFF.

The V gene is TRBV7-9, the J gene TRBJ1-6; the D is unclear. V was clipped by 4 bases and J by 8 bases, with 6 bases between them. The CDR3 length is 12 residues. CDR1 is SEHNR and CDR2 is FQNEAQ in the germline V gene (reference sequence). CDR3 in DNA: TGTGCCAGCAGCTATGGTGATTCACCCCTCCACTTT. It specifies CASSYGDSPLHF.

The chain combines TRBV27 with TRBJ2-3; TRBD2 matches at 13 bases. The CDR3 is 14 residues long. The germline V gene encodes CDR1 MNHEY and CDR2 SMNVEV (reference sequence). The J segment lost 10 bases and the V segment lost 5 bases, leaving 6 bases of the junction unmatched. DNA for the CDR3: TGTGCCAGCAGTGGGACTAGCGGGAAGAGGCCGCAGTATTTT. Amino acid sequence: CASSGTSGKRPQYF.

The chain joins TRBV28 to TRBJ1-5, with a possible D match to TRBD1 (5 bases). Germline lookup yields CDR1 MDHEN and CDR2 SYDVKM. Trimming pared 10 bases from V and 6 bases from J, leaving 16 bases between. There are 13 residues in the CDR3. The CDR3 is CATLYDRTQPQHF. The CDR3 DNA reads TGTGCCACCCTTTATGACAGAACTCAGCCCCAGCATTTT.

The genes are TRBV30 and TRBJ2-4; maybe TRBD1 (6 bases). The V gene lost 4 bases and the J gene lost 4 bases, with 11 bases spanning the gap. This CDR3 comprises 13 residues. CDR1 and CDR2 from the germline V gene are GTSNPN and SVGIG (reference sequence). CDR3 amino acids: CAWTPDRKNIQYF. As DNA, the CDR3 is TGTGCCTGGACCCCGGACAGAAAAAACATTCAGTACTTC. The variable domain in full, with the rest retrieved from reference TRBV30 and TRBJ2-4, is SQTIHQWPATLVQPVGSPLSLECTVEGTSNPNLYWYRQAAGRGLQLLFYSVGIGQISSEVPQNLSASRPQDRQFILSSKKLLLSDSGFYLCAWTPDRKNIQYFGAGTRLSVL.

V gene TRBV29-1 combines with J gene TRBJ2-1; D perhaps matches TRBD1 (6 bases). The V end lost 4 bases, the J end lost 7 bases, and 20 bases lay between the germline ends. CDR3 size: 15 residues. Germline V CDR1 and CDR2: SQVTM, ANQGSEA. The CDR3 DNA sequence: TGCAGCGTTGCAATCCCCAAGGGGGTGTATAATGAGCAGTTCTTC. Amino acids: CSVAIPKGVYNEQFF.

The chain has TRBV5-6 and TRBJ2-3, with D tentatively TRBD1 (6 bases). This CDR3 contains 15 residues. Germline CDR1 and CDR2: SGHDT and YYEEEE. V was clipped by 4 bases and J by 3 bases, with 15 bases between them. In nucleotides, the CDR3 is TGTGCCAGCAGCCCAAGGGGGATGGGAACAGATACGCAGTATTTT. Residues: CASSPRGMGTDTQYF. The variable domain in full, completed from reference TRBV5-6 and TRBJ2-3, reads DAGVTQSPTHLIKTRGQQVTLRCSPKSGHDTVSWYQQALGQGPQFIFQYYEEEERQRGNFPDRFSGHQFPNYSSELNVNALLLGDSALYLCASSPRGMGTDTQYFGPGTRLTVL.

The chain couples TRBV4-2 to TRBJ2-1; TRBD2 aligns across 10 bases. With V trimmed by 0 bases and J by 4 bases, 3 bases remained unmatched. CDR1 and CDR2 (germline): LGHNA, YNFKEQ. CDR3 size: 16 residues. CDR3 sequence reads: CASSQDPSGGYNEQFF. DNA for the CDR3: TGTGCCAGCAGCCAAGATCCTAGCGGGGGATACAATGAGCAGTTCTTC.

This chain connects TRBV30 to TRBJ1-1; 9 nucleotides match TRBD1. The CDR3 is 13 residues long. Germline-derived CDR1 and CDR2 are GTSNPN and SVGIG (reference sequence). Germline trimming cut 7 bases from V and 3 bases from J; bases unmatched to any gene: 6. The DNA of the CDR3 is TGTGCCTCCTCCGACAGGGGGGACACTGAAGCTTTCTTT. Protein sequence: CASSDRGDTEAFF. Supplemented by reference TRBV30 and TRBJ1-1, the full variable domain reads SQTIHQWPATLVQPVGSPLSLECTVEGTSNPNLYWYRQAAGRGLQLLFYSVGIGQISSEVPQNLSASRPQDRQFILSSKKLLLSDSGFYLCASSDRGDTEAFFGQGTRLTVV.

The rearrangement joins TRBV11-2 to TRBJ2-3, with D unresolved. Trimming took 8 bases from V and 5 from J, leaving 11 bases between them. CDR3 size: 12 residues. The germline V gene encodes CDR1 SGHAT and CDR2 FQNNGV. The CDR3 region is CASRRAGDTQYF. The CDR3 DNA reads TGTGCCAGCCGCCGGGCCGGAGATACGCAGTATTTT.